This T cell receptor beta chain is drawn from a study of T cell responses to AZD1222 COVID-19 vaccine. To note about this clone: The antigen is not known.

The CDR3 length is 16 residues. Germline CDR1 reads MNHEY; CDR2 reads SVGAGI. With 0 bases removed from V and 5 bases from J, the gap between germline ends came to 11 bases. TCRdb's table, derived via immunoSEQ multiplex PCR, lists solely in-frame clones and lacks some. The table records 150,000 to 180,000 clones, about 85% of them present only once. Study-level points and caveats: Baseline testing showed seropositivity in only six AZD1222 recipients. Recipients of two AZD1222 doses showed rising Spike-specific TCR breadth and depth.

This receptor was taken from an adult in good health. The chain has TRBV6-5 and TRBJ1-6; D not certain. The sequenced sample was peripheral blood, obtained on day 0 of AZD1222 vaccination. The CDR3 DNA follows: TGTGCCAGCAGTTACTCTTCCTGGGCCAATAATTCACCCCTCCACTTT. Protein product: CASSYSSWANNSPLHF.